This passage covers 28 T cell receptor beta chains from one sample sequenced in a study of response to subunit inactivated influenza vaccine. MiXCR, applied by TCRdb to the RT-PCR reads, yields one record per CDR3 protein. Found here are hundreds of thousands of distinct CDR3 sequences, 14% of them singletons; the top ten hold roughly 6.4%. The specimen was PBMCs from blood, collected less than 15 days before vaccination. The receptors here all came from a man aged 45-60 years who received an inactivated influenza vaccine.

This clonotype was counted between two and nine times. The V gene is TRBV20-1, the J gene TRBJ2-7; 8 nucleotides match TRBD2. Germline lookup yields CDR1 DFQATT and CDR2 SNEGSKA (reference sequence). CDR3 length: 14 amino acids. The trim removed 4 bases at V and 6 bases at J, leaving 11 bases unmatched. The CDR3 DNA is TGCAGTGCTACAACCTCGGGAGGGAGGCTCGAGCAGTACTTC. It yields the protein CSATTSGGRLEQYF.

The V and J genes are TRBV12-3 or TRBV12-4 and TRBJ2-1; 10 bases line up with TRBD1. This CDR3 spans 15 amino acids. Germline trimming cut 4 bases from V and 7 bases from J; bases unmatched to any gene: 7. DNA of the CDR3: TGTGCCAGCAGTTCCCGGGACAGGGGAGGGAATGAGCAGTTCTTC. It codes for CASSSRDRGGNEQFF.

This clonotype was found a few times. The chain carries TRBV20-1 and TRBJ2-3, with TRBD2 matching over 10 bases. Germline CDR1 and CDR2: DFQATT and SNEGSKA (reference sequence). The CDR3 is 19 residues long. V lost 0 bases, J lost 2 bases, and 14 bases stayed unmatched. This CDR3 is CSARDRRASGSKATDTQYF. CDR3 coding DNA: TGCAGTGCTAGAGATAGACGGGCTAGCGGGAGTAAGGCCACAGATACGCAGTATTTT.

The chain links TRBV6-2 or TRBV6-3 to TRBJ2-1, with 13 bases that match TRBD2. V shed 7 bases and J 5 bases; nucleotides not matched to a gene: 5. The germline V gene encodes CDR1 MNHEY and CDR2 SVGEGT. This CDR3 spans 15 amino acids. For the CDR3, the DNA is TGTGCCAGCATACAGGGACTAGCGGGAAACAATGAGCAGTTCTTC. This codes for CASIQGLAGNNEQFF.

The sample holds many counts of this clonotype. The rearrangement uses TRBV12-3 or TRBV12-4 and TRBJ1-4; 10 nucleotides agree with TRBD1. Trimming at V came to 4 bases and at J to 6 bases, leaving 5 bases not matched to a gene. There are 15 residues in the CDR3. The CDR3 loop reads CASSSTGGGYEKLFF. In nucleotides, the CDR3 is TGTGCCAGCAGTTCGACAGGGGGCGGATATGAAAAACTGTTTTTT.

This clonotype has ten or more counts. The V gene is TRBV5-1, the J gene TRBJ2-1; possibly TRBD2 for D (6 bases). The V gene lost 4 bases and the J gene lost 5 bases, with 7 bases spanning the gap. Germline CDR1 reads SGHRS; CDR2 reads YFSETQ. The CDR3 totals 12 residues. CDR3 DNA sequence: TGCGCCAGCAGCCCGGGAGACAATGAGCAGTTCTTC. It codes for CASSPGDNEQFF.

This clonotype was counted between two and nine times. The chain employs TRBV11-1 and TRBJ2-7, with D maybe TRBD2 (11 bases). CDR3 length equals 18 residues. Germline V gene sequence: CDR1 SGHAT, CDR2 FQDESV (reference sequence). With 4 bases removed from V and 3 bases from J, the gap between germline ends came to 25 bases. In DNA, the CDR3 is TGTGCCAGCAGCTCAACGGGACAGGGGACTAGCGGACACTACGAGCAGTACTTC. This encodes CASSSTGQGTSGHYEQYF.

This clonotype was detected only a few times. V gene TRBV5-1 combines with J gene TRBJ2-2; 7 bases match TRBD1. The ends lost 0 bases at V and 1 base at J; junction bases unmatched: 12. The CDR3 runs to 19 residues. Per germline, CDR1 SGHRS and CDR2 YFSETQ. The CDR3 loop reads CASSLAGMPGQRNTGELFF. CDR3 coding DNA: TGCGCCAGCAGCTTGGCCGGAATGCCGGGACAGAGGAACACCGGGGAGCTGTTTTTT. The entire variable domain, with the rest obtained from reference TRBV5-1 and TRBJ2-2, is as follows: KAGVTQTPRYLIKTRGQQVTLSCSPISGHRSVSWYQQTPGQGLQFLFEYFSETQRNKGNFPGRFSGRQFSNSRSEMNVSTLELGDSALYLCASSLAGMPGQRNTGELFFGEGSRLTVL.

This CDR3 reads CASSQSAGTVYTGELFF. CDR3 DNA sequence: TGCGCCAGCAGCCAATCAGCTGGGACAGTATACACCGGGGAGCTGTTTTTT. The chain is built from TRBV4-1 and TRBJ2-2; 7 bases map to TRBD1. This CDR3 comprises 17 residues. The V segment lost 2 bases and the J segment 3 bases; nucleotides outside the gene matches: 9. Looked up from germline, CDR1 is MGHRA and CDR2 is YSYEKL.

This chain connects TRBV6-5 to TRBJ2-3; 8 nucleotides line up with TRBD2. Germline CDR1 is MNHEY and CDR2 is SVGAGI. The CDR3 totals 16 residues. Germline trimming cut 6 bases from V and 1 base from J; bases unmatched to any gene: 9. The CDR3 DNA reads as TGTGCCAGCAGCCCCTGGACTAGCCGCGGCACAGATACGCAGTATTTT. Its protein product is CASSPWTSRGTDTQYF.

This clonotype was detected ten times or more. In DNA, the CDR3 is TGTGCCAGCAGTCAAGGGACAGAGAGGCACTACGAGCAGTACTTC. Amino acid sequence: CASSQGTERHYEQYF. This rearrangement joins TRBV27 to TRBJ2-7, with TRBD1 identical over 7 bases. The J segment lost 3 bases and the V segment lost 5 bases, leaving 10 bases of the junction unmatched. The CDR3 loop spans 15 amino acids. Germline V gene data show CDR1 as MNHEY and CDR2 as SMNVEV (reference sequence).

This clonotype has ten or more counts. V and J are TRBV7-3 and TRBJ2-3; 9 nucleotides line up with TRBD2. Looked up from germline, CDR1 is SGHTA and CDR2 is FQGTGA. V lost 4 bases, J lost 3 bases, and 8 bases stayed unmatched. CDR3 length: 16 residues. The CDR3 nucleotides are TGTGCCAGCAGCTCTGGGACTAGCCGGGTAACAGATACGCAGTATTTT. This translates into CASSSGTSRVTDTQYF. The full variable domain, rest sourced from reference TRBV7-3 and TRBJ2-3, is GAGVSQTPSNKVTEKGKYVELRCDPISGHTALYWYRQSLGQGPEFLIYFQGTGAADDSGLPNDRFFAVRPEGSVSTLKIQRTERGDSAVYLCASSSGTSRVTDTQYFGPGTRLTVL.

This rearrangement joins TRBV7-2 to TRBJ2-3; 10 nucleotides align to TRBD1. Unmatched junction bases numbered 7, after V lost 4 bases and J lost 6 bases. CDR1 and CDR2 from the germline V gene are SGHTA and FQGNSA. The CDR3 extends over 15 amino acids. The CDR3 DNA follows: TGTGCCAGCAGCTGGCCGGGACAGGGGTTTGATACGCAGTATTTT. Its protein is CASSWPGQGFDTQYF.

Only a few counts were recorded for this clonotype. This rearrangement joins TRBV15 to TRBJ2-3; TRBD1 matches 7 bases. The CDR3 has 16 residues. Per the germline V gene, CDR1 is LNHNV and CDR2 is YYDKDF (reference sequence). V was pared by 5 bases and J by 3 bases, with 11 bases of the junction left unmatched. The CDR3 DNA sequence: TGTGCCACCAGCGGAAGACAGGGAAGAGGTACAGATACGCAGTATTTT. Protein product: CATSGRQGRGTDTQYF.

A note on this clonotype: A read error may explain this, as a much larger clone is one base away. The CDR3 nucleotides read TGCAGCGCTGATGTAGGGACCCATGTGCAGTTCTTC. Translated: CSADVGTHVQFF. The chain uses TRBV29-1 and TRBJ2-1; D might be TRBD1 or TRBD2, each matching 5 bases. Germline loops: CDR1 SQVTM, CDR2 ANQGSEA. The CDR3 contains 12 residues. Trimming cost V 7 bases and J 12 bases, with 19 bases left between them.

Concerning this clonotype: This sequence may be a read error, since a much larger clone differs from it by one base. This chain links TRBV11-2 with TRBJ1-1; D remains ambiguous. Germline V gene data show CDR1 as SGHAT and CDR2 as FQNNGV. This CDR3 has 11 residues. With 3 bases removed from V and 3 bases from J, the gap between germline ends came to 2 bases. The DNA for the CDR3 is TGTGCCAGCAGCTTGCACACTGAAGCTTTCTTT. Translated: CASSLHTEAFF.

This clonotype was recorded at least ten times. The CDR3 protein is CASTTGTGVNEQYF. The CDR3 DNA is TGTGCCAGCACTACCGGGACAGGGGTCAACGAGCAGTACTTC. The V and J genes are TRBV12-3 or TRBV12-4 and TRBJ2-7; 10 bases align to TRBD1. This CDR3 region has 14 residues. The V and J ends lost 7 bases and 5 bases, in that order; junction bases with no gene match: 8.

The V call is TRBV2, the J call TRBJ2-3, with D tentatively TRBD2 (7 bases). Trimming took 2 bases from V and 5 from J, leaving 14 bases between them. The CDR3 is 15 residues long. CDR1 and CDR2 from the germline V gene are SNHLY and FYNNEI. This CDR3 reads CASSEFGGAVDTQYF. In nucleotides, the CDR3 is TGTGCCAGCAGTGAATTTGGGGGGGCGGTAGATACGCAGTATTTT.

The J gene is TRBJ2-1, the V gene TRBV6-5; 9 positions agree with TRBD2. V lost 2 bases to trimming and J lost 7 bases; unmatched junction nucleotides: 6. There are 15 residues in the CDR3. Germline CDR1 is MNHEY and CDR2 is SVGAGI. Here the CDR3 reads CASSYIGGRENEQFF. The CDR3 nucleotides read TGTGCCAGCAGTTACATTGGCGGGAGGGAAAATGAGCAGTTCTTC.

V is TRBV6-1 and J is TRBJ1-4; D is unresolved. The CDR3 is 14 residues long. Per the germline V gene, CDR1 is MNHNS and CDR2 is SASEGT. V lost 2 bases and J lost 8, with 12 bases in between. The CDR3 loop reads CASSERQAGEKLFF. The CDR3 nucleotides read TGTGCCAGCAGTGAACGGCAGGCCGGGGAAAAACTGTTTTTT.

This rearrangement joins TRBV12-3 or TRBV12-4 to TRBJ1-3, with D uncertain. This CDR3 spans 12 amino acids. V was pared by 4 bases and J by 9 bases, with 10 bases between. This CDR3 is CASSSRAATIYF. Written as DNA, the CDR3 is TGTGCCAGCAGTTCGCGTGCCGCCACCATATATTTT.

In its sample, this clonotype was seen many times. This chain connects TRBV29-1 to TRBJ2-2; unclear D gene. This CDR3 contains 14 residues. Germline CDR1 reads SQVTM; CDR2 reads ANQGSEA. Between the trimmed V and J ends, which lost 5 bases and 2 bases, there was a span of 12 bases. The CDR3 sequence is CSVRLGANTGELFF. The CDR3 coding sequence is TGCAGCGTTCGTCTCGGAGCAAACACCGGGGAGCTGTTTTTT.

This clonotype appeared many times. The gene calls are TRBV20-1 and TRBJ2-7; perhaps TRBD2 as D (7 bases). Germline loops: CDR1 DFQATT, CDR2 SNEGSKA (reference sequence). V was clipped by 5 bases and J by 3 bases, with 17 bases between them. The CDR3 contains 14 residues. The DNA of the CDR3 is TGCAGTGCTGGTCGCGGGGGCCCGGGCTACGAGCAGTACTTC. It codes for CSAGRGGPGYEQYF.

There are a few counts of this clonotype. The chain employs TRBV7-9 and TRBJ2-1; 10 bases fit TRBD1. J lost 8 bases, V lost 5 bases, and 6 bases had no gene match. Germline V gene sequence: CDR1 SEHNR, CDR2 FQNEAQ (reference sequence). The CDR3 has 14 residues. The CDR3 DNA reads TGTGCCAGCAGCGGGGGACAGGGGTTCGATGAGCAGTTCTTC. Its translation is CASSGGQGFDEQFF.

The chain links TRBV4-1 to TRBJ2-7, with 9 bases fitting TRBD1. V shed 1 base and J 4 bases; nucleotides not matched to a gene: 11. Germline loops: CDR1 MGHRA, CDR2 YSYEKL. There are 17 residues in the CDR3. The CDR3 sequence: CASSQGRKTGGRYEQYF. CDR3 DNA: TGCGCCAGCAGCCAAGGCCGTAAAACAGGGGGCCGGTACGAGCAGTACTTC.

This clonotype showed up just a few times. The chain carries TRBV7-2 and TRBJ2-3; TRBD1 or TRBD2 may be the D gene (5 bases each). Trimming stripped 5 bases from V and 6 bases from J, with 12 bases between. Per the germline V gene, CDR1 is SGHTA and CDR2 is FQGNSA. The CDR3 is made up of 13 amino acids. CDR3 sequence (DNA): TGTGCCAGCAGCGCCGGGACGGTGGATACGCAGTATTTT. Translating gives CASSAGTVDTQYF.

This chain connects TRBV20-1 to TRBJ2-4; D is possibly TRBD1 (5 bases). Germline values: CDR1 DFQATT, CDR2 SNEGSKA (reference sequence). V lost 6 bases and J 0 bases, leaving 18 bases between the germline ends. CDR3 length: 16 residues. The CDR3, as DNA: TGCAGTGCCGACAGAATTACAGAGCTAGCCAAAAACATTCAGTACTTC. It translates to CSADRITELAKNIQYF.

This clonotype was counted between two and nine times. V is TRBV7-6 and J is TRBJ2-3, with TRBD1 identical over 9 bases. Per germline, CDR1 SGHVS and CDR2 FNYEAQ. This CDR3 has 17 amino acids. V dropped 5 bases and J dropped 2; count of bases not matched to a gene: 11. CDR3 nucleotide sequence: TGTGCCAGCAGCCTTAGGGGGGGACAGGGATACACAGATACGCAGTATTTT. As protein: CASSLRGGQGYTDTQYF. The full variable domain, completed using reference TRBV7-6 and TRBJ2-3, is GAGVSQSPRYKVTKRGQDVALRCDPISGHVSLYWYRQALGQGPEFLTYFNYEAQQDKSGLPNDRFSAERPEGSISTLTIQRTEQRDSAMYRCASSLRGGQGYTDTQYFGPGTRLTVL.